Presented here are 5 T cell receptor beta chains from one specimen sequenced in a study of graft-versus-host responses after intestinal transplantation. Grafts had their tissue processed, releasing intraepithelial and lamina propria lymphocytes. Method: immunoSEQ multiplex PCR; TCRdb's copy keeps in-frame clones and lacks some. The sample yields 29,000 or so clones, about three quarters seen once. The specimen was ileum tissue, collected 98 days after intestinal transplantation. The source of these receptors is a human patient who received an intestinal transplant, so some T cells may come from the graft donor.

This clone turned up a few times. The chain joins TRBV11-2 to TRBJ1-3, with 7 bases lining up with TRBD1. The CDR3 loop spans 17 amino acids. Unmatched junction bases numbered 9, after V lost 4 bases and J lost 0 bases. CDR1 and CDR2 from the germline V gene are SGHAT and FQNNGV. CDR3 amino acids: CASSWTEGGLSGNTIYF. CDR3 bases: TGTGCCAGCAGCTGGACTGAAGGGGGCCTCTCTGGAAACACCATATATTTT.

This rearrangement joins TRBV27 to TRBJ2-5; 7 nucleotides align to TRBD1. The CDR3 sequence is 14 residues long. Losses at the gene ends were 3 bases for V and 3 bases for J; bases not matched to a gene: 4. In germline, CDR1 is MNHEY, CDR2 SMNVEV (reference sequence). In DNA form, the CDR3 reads TGTGCCAGCAGTTTCTGGGACAGAAAAGAGACCCAGTACTTC. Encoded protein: CASSFWDRKETQYF.

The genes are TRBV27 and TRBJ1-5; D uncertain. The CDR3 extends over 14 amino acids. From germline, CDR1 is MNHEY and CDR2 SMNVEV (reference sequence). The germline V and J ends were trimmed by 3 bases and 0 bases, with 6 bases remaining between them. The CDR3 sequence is CASSFGDSNQPQHF. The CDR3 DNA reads TGTGCCAGCAGTTTTGGAGATAGCAATCAGCCCCAGCATTTT.

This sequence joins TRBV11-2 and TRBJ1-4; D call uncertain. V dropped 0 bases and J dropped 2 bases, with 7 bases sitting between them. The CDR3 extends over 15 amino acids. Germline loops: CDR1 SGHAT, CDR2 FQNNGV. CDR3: CASSLDGWTNEKLFF. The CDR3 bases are TGTGCCAGCAGCTTAGATGGGTGGACTAATGAAAAACTGTTTTTT.

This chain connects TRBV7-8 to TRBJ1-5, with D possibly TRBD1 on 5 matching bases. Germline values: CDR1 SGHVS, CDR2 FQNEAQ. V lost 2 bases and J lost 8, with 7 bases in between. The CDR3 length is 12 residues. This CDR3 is CASSLTGEPQHF. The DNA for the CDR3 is TGTGCCAGCAGCTTAACGGGGGAGCCCCAGCATTTT.